The 8 T cell receptor beta chains listed next were all sequenced from one sample in a study of T cells after yellow fever vaccination. TCRdb recomputed calls from the 5' RACE reads with MiXCR, one row per CDR3 protein. Here the sample spans around 310,000 distinct CDR3 sequences, about 4.5% being singletons. Sequenced here: PBMCs, sampled 15 days after the yellow fever booster vaccination. These receptors came from a man between 18 and 29 years old who received the YFV17D yellow fever vaccine.

This chain connects TRBV5-1 to TRBJ2-3; the D call may be TRBD1 or TRBD2 (5 bases each). CDR1 and CDR2 from the germline V gene are SGHRS and YFSETQ. The CDR3 sequence is 16 residues long. Trimming cost V 3 bases and J 6 bases, with 20 bases left between them. The CDR3 DNA follows: TGCGCCAGCAGCTATACGGGACCGCCGGTGAGGGATACGCAGTATTTT. Its protein is CASSYTGPPVRDTQYF.

The V gene is TRBV11-2, the J gene TRBJ2-7; D gene ambiguous. The CDR3 length is 15 residues. With 5 bases removed from V and 0 bases from J, the gap between germline ends came to 14 bases. From germline, CDR1 is SGHAT and CDR2 FQNNGV. The CDR3 DNA follows: TGTGCCAGCAGCCCGAACATGATTTCCTCCTACGAGCAGTACTTC. This sequence encodes CASSPNMISSYEQYF.

This clonotype was counted at least ten times. This chain joins TRBV7-2 and TRBJ2-1; 7 positions match TRBD1. V dropped 0 bases and J dropped 14; count of bases not matched to a gene: 13. There are 15 residues in the CDR3. Germline CDR1 SGHTA, CDR2 FQGNSA. CDR3 DNA sequence: TGTGCCAGCAGCTTAGCGCAAGGGTTAAGGGGGCAGGAGTTCTTC. This codes for CASSLAQGLRGQEFF.

This clonotype appeared a few times. V gene TRBV11-2 combines with J gene TRBJ2-5, with D possibly being TRBD2 (6 bases). Germline V lookup: CDR1 SGHAT, CDR2 FQNNGV. CDR3 length: 14 residues. V shed 3 bases and J shed 4 bases, with 12 bases lying between them. CDR3 in amino acids: CASSFVSGGETQYF. CDR3 bases: TGTGCCAGCAGCTTCGTCTCCGGGGGAGAGACCCAGTACTTC.

This clonotype was found many times. V usage is TRBV20-1 and J usage is TRBJ2-7, with D possibly being TRBD2 (5 bases). Trimming pared 3 bases from V and 0 bases from J, leaving 12 bases between. CDR1 and CDR2 from the germline V gene are DFQATT and SNEGSKA (reference sequence). CDR3 length equals 14 residues. DNA of the CDR3: TGCAGTGCTAGTGTCGGAGGAAGCTCCTACGAGCAGTACGTC. This codes for CSASVGGSSYEQYV.

This clonotype was found many times. The chain links TRBV5-4 to TRBJ2-7; D is uncertain. The length of the CDR3 is 13 residues. Germline-derived CDR1 and CDR2 are SGHNT and YYREEE (reference sequence). Trimming removed 3 bases at V and 9 bases at J, with 16 bases between. The DNA for the CDR3 is TGTGCCAGCAGCTCTCAGTCCTTGTTCGGGCAGTACGTC. The encoded protein is CASSSQSLFGQYV.

Only a few counts were recorded for this clonotype. CDR3 coding DNA: TGTGCCAGCGGGGGGGGAGATACGCAGTATTTT. Translated, it gives CASGGGDTQYF. The genes are TRBV6-5 and TRBJ2-3; 7 positions agree with TRBD2. The CDR3 runs 11 residues. Losses at the gene ends were 8 bases for V and 5 bases for J; bases not matched to a gene: 1. The germline V gene encodes CDR1 MNHEY and CDR2 SVGAGI.

This clonotype showed up just a few times. The CDR3 reads CASSVRQWDTGELFF. In DNA form, the CDR3 reads TGTGCCAGCAGCGTACGACAGTGGGACACCGGGGAGCTGTTTTTT. The gene calls are TRBV9 and TRBJ2-2, with D possibly TRBD1 on 5 matching bases. Germline V gene lookup returns CDR1 SGDLS and CDR2 YYNGEE. This CDR3 region has 15 residues. The V and J ends lost 1 base and 3 bases respectively, with 10 bases between them.